A selection of T cell receptor beta chains follows, all from one sample in a study of a mutant IDH1 vaccine in newly diagnosed glioma. Which antigens these TCRs recognize remains unknown. Libraries were prepared by immunoSEQ multiplex PCR; TCRdb keeps only in-frame clonotypes and omits some of them. The profile covers some 70,000 clones, with approximately 84% appearing a single time and more than 10% taken by the ten largest. The specimen comprised PBMCs, sampled from a glioma patient whose treatment included an IDH1 peptide vaccine. These TCRs come from a man aged 18 to 30 with glioma. Both conserved end residues are part of each CDR3. D genes are given only for firm matches. Clone size is given for some rows only: seen once, a few or many times, or a class if the clone is expanded.

d_gene: -
v_gene: TRBV4-3
abundance: few
j_gene: TRBJ1-5
CDR3nt: TGCGCCAGCAGCCAAGATTGGAAGAATCAGCCCCAGCATTTT
CDR3aa: CASSQDWKNQPQHF

d_gene: TRBD1
v_gene: TRBV4-3
abundance: -
j_gene: TRBJ1-1
CDR3nt: TGCGCCAGCAGCCAACCTGTGGGACGACAGGGAGTGAACACTGAAGCTTTCTTT
CDR3aa: CASSQPVGRQGVNTEAFF

d_gene: -
v_gene: TRBV18
abundance: few
j_gene: TRBJ2-6
CDR3nt: TGTGCCAGCTCACAGAGGGTACAGAGCTCTGGGGCCAACGTCCTGACTTTC
CDR3aa: CASSQRVQSSGANVLTF

d_gene: -
v_gene: TRBV10-3
abundance: -
j_gene: TRBJ1-5
CDR3nt: TGTGCCACTCTCGGGGGGTCTAGCAATCAGCCCCAGCATTTT
CDR3aa: CATLGGSSNQPQHF

d_gene: -
v_gene: TRBV18
abundance: -
j_gene: TRBJ1-1
CDR3nt: TGTGCCAGCTCACCACCGGGGGAGCAGACGGAAGCTTTCTTT
CDR3aa: CASSPPGEQTEAFF

d_gene: -
v_gene: TRBV13
abundance: -
j_gene: TRBJ1-1
CDR3nt: TGTGCCAGCAGCAAGGGGAGGAGAGCTGAAGCTTTCTTT
CDR3aa: CASSKGRRAEAFF

d_gene: TRBD2
v_gene: TRBV4-3
abundance: once
j_gene: TRBJ2-2
CDR3nt: TGCGCCAGCAGCCAAGATGTTTGGCGGGAGGATAGGACCGGGGAGCTGTTTTTT
CDR3aa: CASSQDVWREDRTGELFF

d_gene: -
v_gene: TRBV5-1
abundance: -
j_gene: TRBJ1-6
CDR3nt: TGCGCCAGCAGCAGCGTGGGGTCACCCCTCCACTTT
CDR3aa: CASSSVGSPLHF

d_gene: TRBD2
v_gene: TRBV28
abundance: -
j_gene: TRBJ2-7
CDR3nt: TGTGCCAGCAGTGAGGTAGCGGGGGGCAAGTACGAGCAGTACTTC
CDR3aa: CASSEVAGGKYEQYF

d_gene: -
v_gene: TRBV5-8
abundance: -
j_gene: TRBJ1-4
CDR3nt: TGTGCCAGCAGCCTTCCCTCCACGTCCCAGGGGCGCGAAAAACTGTTTTTT
CDR3aa: CASSLPSTSQGREKLFF

d_gene: -
v_gene: TRBV6-6
abundance: once
j_gene: TRBJ2-7
CDR3nt: TGTGCCAGCAGCAAAGGACAGTCTGGAAGGGAGCAGTACTTC
CDR3aa: CASSKGQSGREQYF

d_gene: -
v_gene: TRBV9
abundance: -
j_gene: TRBJ1-2
CDR3nt: TGTGCCAGCAGCGAGGGAGGGGCCGTCAACTATGGCTACACCTTC
CDR3aa: CASSEGGAVNYGYTF

d_gene: TRBD2
v_gene: TRBV19
abundance: -
j_gene: TRBJ2-1
CDR3nt: TGTGCCAGTAGTTCCGGCGGGAGGGCCCTCAATGAGCAGTTCTTC
CDR3aa: CASSSGGRALNEQFF

d_gene: -
v_gene: TRBV30
abundance: -
j_gene: TRBJ1-2
CDR3nt: TGTGCCTGGAGGACCCCCAACATGATACTGGACTATGGCTACACCTTC
CDR3aa: CAWRTPNMILDYGYTF

d_gene: -
v_gene: TRBV7-2
abundance: few
j_gene: TRBJ1-5
CDR3nt: TGTGCCAGCAGCTTAACTAACCTCAATAGCAATCAGCCCCAGCATTTT
CDR3aa: CASSLTNLNSNQPQHF

d_gene: -
v_gene: TRBV28
abundance: -
j_gene: TRBJ1-3
CDR3nt: TGTGCCAGCAGTTTATGGGGTAGAACTGCGGAAAACACCATATATTTT
CDR3aa: CASSLWGRTAENTIYF

d_gene: -
v_gene: TRBV5-1
abundance: -
j_gene: TRBJ1-1
CDR3nt: TGCGCCAGCAGAAAGGACTCGGGGGACACTGAAGCTTTCTTT
CDR3aa: CASRKDSGDTEAFF

d_gene: -
v_gene: TRBV9
abundance: -
j_gene: TRBJ1-2
CDR3nt: TGTGCCAGCAGCGTAGCAGGGGTGGACTATGGCTACACCTTC
CDR3aa: CASSVAGVDYGYTF

d_gene: TRBD2
v_gene: TRBV7-2
abundance: -
j_gene: TRBJ2-7
CDR3nt: TGTGCCAGCAGCTTAATGGTTGCTAGCGGGAGTTACGAGCAGTACTTC
CDR3aa: CASSLMVASGSYEQYF

d_gene: TRBD1
v_gene: TRBV6-5
abundance: -
j_gene: TRBJ1-4
CDR3nt: TGTGCCAGCAGTCACAGGGGGCCTGATGAAAAACTGTTTTTT
CDR3aa: CASSHRGPDEKLFF

d_gene: -
v_gene: TRBV5-1
abundance: -
j_gene: TRBJ2-2
CDR3nt: TGCGCCAGCAGCTTAGGTTTCTGGGCTAGCCTAAACACCGGGGAGCTGTTTTTT
CDR3aa: CASSLGFWASLNTGELFF

d_gene: TRBD1
v_gene: TRBV12-5
abundance: -
j_gene: TRBJ2-1
CDR3nt: TGTGCTAGTGGTGCCGGACAGGGGCTGATTGCCTACAATGAGCAGTTCTTC
CDR3aa: CASGAGQGLIAYNEQFF

d_gene: -
v_gene: TRBV19
abundance: few
j_gene: TRBJ1-1
CDR3nt: TGTGCCAGTAGTAGACCCCGGCCAACCTATGAAGCTTTCTTT
CDR3aa: CASSRPRPTYEAFF

d_gene: -
v_gene: TRBV10-2
abundance: -
j_gene: TRBJ2-7
CDR3nt: TGCGCCAGCAGTGAGAACTTAGCTCGATTTGGCTACGAGCAGTACTTC
CDR3aa: CASSENLARFGYEQYF